These 7 T cell receptor beta chains were sequenced from one sample in a study of OX40 agonist ivuxolimab in advanced cancers. Assay used: immunoSEQ multiplex PCR; TCRdb lists only in-frame clones, some missing. The sample lists over 8,500 clones, about four fifths occurring once. The sequencing here drew on CD4+ or CD8+ T cells sorted from blood, taken in a trial of the OX40 agonist ivuxolimab. The receptors shown here come from an adult with an advanced solid tumor such as melanoma, head and neck, liver or kidney cancer.

The V and J genes are TRBV7-9 and TRBJ2-1, with 9 bases fitting TRBD2. The trim removed 0 bases at V and 10 bases at J, leaving 10 bases unmatched. Germline V lookup: CDR1 SEHNR, CDR2 FQNEAQ (reference sequence). The CDR3 covers 16 residues. The DNA for the CDR3 is TGTGCCAGCAGCTTAGCCCCTAGCGGGGAGCCTCACGAGCAGTTCTTC. Residues: CASSLAPSGEPHEQFF. Full variable domain (missing parts from reference TRBV7-9 and TRBJ2-1): DTGVSQNPRHKITKRGQNVTFRCDPISEHNRLYWYRQTLGQGPEFLTYFQNEAQLEKSRLLSDRFSAERPKGSFSTLEIQRTEQGDSAMYLCASSLAPSGEPHEQFFGPGTRLTVL.

The rearrangement joins TRBV7-9 to TRBJ1-5; D is perhaps TRBD1 (5 bases). V shed 5 bases and J shed 9 bases, with 17 bases lying between them. The CDR3 covers 14 residues. CDR1 and CDR2 (germline): SEHNR, FQNEAQ (reference sequence). CDR3 bases: TGTGCCAGCAGCCCTCAGACATTCGGGGGGCCCCAGCATTTT. As protein: CASSPQTFGGPQHF. Full variable domain (remainder filled in from reference TRBV7-9 and TRBJ1-5): DTGVSQNPRHKITKRGQNVTFRCDPISEHNRLYWYRQTLGQGPEFLTYFQNEAQLEKSRLLSDRFSAERPKGSFSTLEIQRTEQGDSAMYLCASSPQTFGGPQHFGDGTRLSIL.

This clone qualifies as large. The chain joins TRBV7-2 to TRBJ2-7, with D perhaps matching TRBD2 (6 bases). This CDR3 has 15 residues. From germline, CDR1 is SGHTA and CDR2 FQGNSA. The V and J ends lost 5 bases and 3 bases respectively, with 17 bases between them. This CDR3 reads CASSQTVGGGYEQYF. CDR3 bases: TGTGCCAGCAGCCAGACCGTGGGGGGAGGCTACGAGCAGTACTTC.

This chain connects TRBV9 to TRBJ1-1; D is ambiguous. The CDR3 has 15 amino acids. V was trimmed by 0 bases and J by 6 bases, leaving 15 bases between them. Germline V gene sequence: CDR1 SGDLS, CDR2 YYNGEE. DNA of the CDR3: TGTGCCAGCAGCGTAGAGGGTGGGGTCGGGGCTGAAGCTTTCTTT. As protein: CASSVEGGVGAEAFF.

J is TRBJ2-1 and V is TRBV7-9; no clear D gene. The CDR3 spans 12 residues. V lost 2 bases and J lost 4, with 3 bases in between. CDR1 is SEHNR, CDR2 FQNEAQ, per germline (reference sequence). The CDR3 DNA is TGTGCCAGCAGCTTAAAGTACAATGAGCAGTTCTTC. It specifies CASSLKYNEQFF.

This chain joins TRBV7-9 and TRBJ2-3; D gene unclear. This CDR3 has 12 amino acids. Germline assignment: CDR1 SEHNR and CDR2 FQNEAQ (reference sequence). Between the trimmed V and J ends, which lost 4 bases and 2 bases, there was a span of 4 bases. CDR3 sequence reads: CASSSYTDTQYF. In DNA, the CDR3 is TGTGCCAGCAGCTCTTACACAGATACGCAGTATTTT.

There are many counts of this clone. This sequence joins TRBV7-9 and TRBJ1-2, with 7 bases that match TRBD1. V shed 5 bases, J shed 4 bases, and the junction held 10 bases outside the gene matches. In germline, CDR1 is SEHNR, CDR2 FQNEAQ (reference sequence). This CDR3 contains 15 residues. The CDR3 reads CASSGDRDRLYGYTF. The CDR3 nucleotides are TGTGCCAGCAGCGGGGACCGGGACAGACTCTATGGCTACACCTTC.